This entry describes one T cell receptor (beta chain). Its antigen is unidentified. The record originates from a study of OX40 agonist ivuxolimab in advanced cancers. Whole-study findings and limits: Doses of 0.1 to 3.0 mg/kg were accompanied by clonal expansion of CD4+ and CD8+ blood T cells by week 6.

TCRdb's table, derived via immunoSEQ multiplex PCR, lists solely in-frame clones and lacks some. The sample carries about 3,500 clones, around 70% recorded once. Between the trimmed V and J ends, which lost 0 bases and 3 bases, there was a span of 11 bases. Germline loops: CDR1 MGHRA, CDR2 YSYEKL. The CDR3 is made up of 15 amino acids. The receptor was isolated from an adult with an advanced solid tumor such as melanoma, head and neck, liver or kidney cancer. The material sequenced was CD4+ or CD8+ T cells sorted from blood, taken in a trial of the OX40 agonist ivuxolimab. The genes are TRBV4-1 and TRBJ2-5; D call uncertain. The CDR3 protein is CASSQEFGLKETQYF. The CDR3, as DNA: TGCGCCAGCAGCCAAGAATTTGGGTTAAAAGAGACCCAGTACTTC.